The 9 T cell receptor beta chains in this list originate from one sample, sequenced in a study of vaccination and CD4 T cells after COVID-19. Described treatment: roughly ten-day PBMC culture with coronavirus spike peptide pools or control peptides (ViraFEST assay). Their target antigens are unknown. The study sequenced cultured CD4+ T cell DNA using the Oncomine TCR Beta short-read assay. MiXCR, applied by TCRdb to the PCR reads, yields one record per CDR3 protein. The sample lists roughly 2,100 distinct CDR3 sequences, approximately 54% occurring once. The material sequenced was CD4+ T cells from blood, cultured in vitro, taken after SARS-CoV-2 vaccination. These receptors came from a human donor who had recovered from COVID-19.

The chain couples TRBV7-2 to TRBJ1-6; D gene unclear. V was cut by 5 bases and J by 8 bases, with 10 bases left in between. The CDR3 has 13 amino acids. Germline-derived CDR1 and CDR2 are SGHTA and FQGNSA. The CDR3 region is CASSNPGDSPLHF. As DNA, the CDR3 is TGTGCCAGCAGCAACCCCGGGGATTCACCCCTCCACTTT.

This clonotype has more than one count but fewer than ten. The rearrangement uses TRBV6-2 or TRBV6-3 and TRBJ1-1, with 8 bases aligning to TRBD1. Per germline, CDR1 MNHEY and CDR2 SVGEGT. This CDR3 contains 16 residues. Trimming removed 8 bases from V and 1 base from J; junction bases left unmatched: 12. CDR3 sequence: CASGDRGPRGNTEAFF. The CDR3 DNA reads TGTGCCAGCGGCGACAGGGGTCCACGAGGGAACACTGAAGCTTTCTTT.

This clonotype was counted a single time. The chain employs TRBV7-8 and TRBJ1-2; D might be TRBD1 (5 bases). Between the trimmed V and J ends, which lost 4 bases and 6 bases, there was a span of 24 bases. In germline, CDR1 is SGHVS, CDR2 FQNEAQ. CDR3 length: 17 residues. The CDR3 reads CASSSDPSGKINDGYTF. For the CDR3, the DNA is TGTGCCAGCAGCTCAGACCCTTCAGGGAAAATTAATGATGGCTACACCTTC.

The chain is built from TRBV19 and TRBJ2-2, with 10 bases aligning to TRBD2. The ends lost 5 bases at V and 4 bases at J; junction bases unmatched: 1. Germline V gene lookup returns CDR1 LNHDA and CDR2 SQIVND (reference sequence). The CDR3 is made up of 14 amino acids. The CDR3 sequence: CASSLAGATGELFF. The CDR3 nucleotides are TGTGCCAGTAGTCTAGCGGGAGCCACCGGGGAGCTGTTTTTT.

This clonotype has more than one count but fewer than ten. The rearrangement links TRBV20-1 to TRBJ2-5; 7 nucleotides match TRBD2. After removal of 4 bases from V and 5 bases from J, the junction contained 10 bases not matched to a gene. Germline lookup yields CDR1 DFQATT and CDR2 SNEGSKA (reference sequence). The CDR3 has 14 residues. In DNA form, the CDR3 reads TGCAGTGCTATGGGACTAAGAACCCCGGAGACCCAGTACTTC. Its translation: CSAMGLRTPETQYF.

The chain recombines TRBV6-1 with TRBJ1-2; possible D gene TRBD1, 5 bases. Trimming shortened V by 5 bases and J by 8 bases, and 21 bases separated the two germline ends. The germline CDR1 and CDR2 sequences are MNHNS and SASEGT. This CDR3 has 15 residues. The CDR3 spells CASSPSGEGVPGYTF. The CDR3 DNA sequence: TGTGCCAGCAGTCCGTCGGGTGAAGGGGTCCCGGGCTACACCTTC.

This chain uses TRBV6-1 with TRBJ1-5; 10 bases map to TRBD1. Germline V CDR1 and CDR2: MNHNS, SASEGT. This CDR3 is built from 17 residues. The V gene end was trimmed by 5 bases and the J gene end by 3 bases; junction bases not matched to a gene: 10. The CDR3 here is CASSPRTGGWSNQPQHF. The CDR3 region has the DNA TGTGCCAGCAGTCCCAGGACAGGGGGGTGGTCCAATCAGCCCCAGCATTTT.

The V gene is TRBV12-3 or TRBV12-4, the J gene TRBJ1-2; a weak D match, TRBD1 (5 bases). Trimming pared 2 bases from V and 2 bases from J, leaving 9 bases between. The CDR3 consists of 14 residues. CDR3 loop: CASSLKGFNYGYTF. CDR3 in DNA: TGTGCCAGCAGTTTAAAGGGGTTCAACTATGGCTACACCTTC.

In DNA, the CDR3 is TGTGCCAGTGGACGGGATCAGCCCCAGCATTTT. It specifies CASGRDQPQHF. The gene calls are TRBV19 and TRBJ1-5; D gene uncertain. Germline loops: CDR1 LNHDA, CDR2 SQIVND (reference sequence). The V end lost 8 bases, the J end lost 5 bases, and 7 bases lay between the germline ends. The CDR3 contains 11 residues.